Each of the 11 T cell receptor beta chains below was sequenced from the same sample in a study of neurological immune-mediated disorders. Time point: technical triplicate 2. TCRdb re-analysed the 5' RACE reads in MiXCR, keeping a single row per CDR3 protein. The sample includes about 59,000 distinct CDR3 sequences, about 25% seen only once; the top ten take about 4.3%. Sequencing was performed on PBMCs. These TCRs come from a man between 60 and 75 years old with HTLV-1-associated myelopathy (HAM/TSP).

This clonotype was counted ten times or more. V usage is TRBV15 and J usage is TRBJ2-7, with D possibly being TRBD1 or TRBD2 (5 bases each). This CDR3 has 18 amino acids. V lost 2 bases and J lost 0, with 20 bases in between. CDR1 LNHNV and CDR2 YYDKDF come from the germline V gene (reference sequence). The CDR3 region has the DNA TGTGCCACCAGCAGAAAATCGCCGGGACGGAGAATCTCCTACGAGCAGTACTTC. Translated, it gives CATSRKSPGRRISYEQYF.

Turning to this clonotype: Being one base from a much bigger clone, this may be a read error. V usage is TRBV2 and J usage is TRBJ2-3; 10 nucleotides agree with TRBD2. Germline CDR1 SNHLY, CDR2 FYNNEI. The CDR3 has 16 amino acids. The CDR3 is CTSSGPAGGLVDTQYF. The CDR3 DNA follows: TGTACCAGCAGTGGGCCAGCGGGAGGGCTTGTAGATACGCAGTATTTT. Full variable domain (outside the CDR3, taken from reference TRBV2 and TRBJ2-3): EPEVTQTPSHQVTQMGQEVILRCVPISNHLYFYWYRQILGQKVEFLVSFYNNEISEKSEIFDDQFSVERPDGSNFTLKIRSTKLEDSAMYFCTSSGPAGGLVDTQYFGPGTRLTVL.

CDR3 bases: TGCAGCGTAAGGGGATCCCCGTCCAACACAGATACGCAGTATTTT. It yields the protein CSVRGSPSNTDTQYF. The gene calls are TRBV29-1 and TRBJ2-3; D is possibly TRBD1 (5 bases). Germline lookup yields CDR1 SQVTM and CDR2 ANQGSEA. The CDR3 length is 15 residues. Trimming shortened V by 6 bases and J by 2 bases, and 18 bases separated the two germline ends.

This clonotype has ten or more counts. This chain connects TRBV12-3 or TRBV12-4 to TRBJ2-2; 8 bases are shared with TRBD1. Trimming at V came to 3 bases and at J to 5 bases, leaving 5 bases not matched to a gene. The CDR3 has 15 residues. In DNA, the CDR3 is TGTGCCAGCAGTTTTGGGCAGGGGGCTACCGGGGAGCTGTTTTTT. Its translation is CASSFGQGATGELFF.

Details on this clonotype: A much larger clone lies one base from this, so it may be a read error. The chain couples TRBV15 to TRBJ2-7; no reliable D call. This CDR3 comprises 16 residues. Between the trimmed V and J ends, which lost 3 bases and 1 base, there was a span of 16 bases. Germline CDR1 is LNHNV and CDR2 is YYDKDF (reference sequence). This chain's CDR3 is CATSRYRSVMSYEQYF. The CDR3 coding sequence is TGTGCCACCAGCAGGTATAGAAGCGTGATGTCCTACGAGCAGTACTTC.

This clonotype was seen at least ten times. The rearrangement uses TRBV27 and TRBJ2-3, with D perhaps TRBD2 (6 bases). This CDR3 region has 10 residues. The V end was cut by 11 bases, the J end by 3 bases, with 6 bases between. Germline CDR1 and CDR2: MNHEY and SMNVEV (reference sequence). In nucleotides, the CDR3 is TGTGCCGCGGGGACAGATACGCAGTATTTT. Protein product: CAAGTDTQYF.

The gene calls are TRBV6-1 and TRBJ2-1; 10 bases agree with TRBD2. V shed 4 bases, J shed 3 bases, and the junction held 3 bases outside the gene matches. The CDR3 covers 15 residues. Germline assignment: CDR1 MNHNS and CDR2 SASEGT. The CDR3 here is CASSAGLASYNEQFF. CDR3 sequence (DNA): TGTGCCAGCAGTGCGGGACTAGCGAGCTACAATGAGCAGTTCTTC.

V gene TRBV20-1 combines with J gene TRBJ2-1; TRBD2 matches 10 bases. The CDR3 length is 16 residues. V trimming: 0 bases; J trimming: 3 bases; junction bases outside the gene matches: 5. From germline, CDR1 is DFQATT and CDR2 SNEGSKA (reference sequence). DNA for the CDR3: TGCAGTGCTAGAGATCCCACTAGCGGGAACTACAATGAGCAGTTCTTC. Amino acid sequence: CSARDPTSGNYNEQFF.

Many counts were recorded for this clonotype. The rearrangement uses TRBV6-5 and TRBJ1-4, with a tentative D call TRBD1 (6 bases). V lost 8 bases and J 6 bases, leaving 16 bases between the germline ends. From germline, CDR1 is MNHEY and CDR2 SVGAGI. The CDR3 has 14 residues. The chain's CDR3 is CASSLVRQDEKLFF. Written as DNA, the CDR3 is TGTGCCAGCTCGTTAGTTCGACAGGATGAAAAACTGTTTTTT.

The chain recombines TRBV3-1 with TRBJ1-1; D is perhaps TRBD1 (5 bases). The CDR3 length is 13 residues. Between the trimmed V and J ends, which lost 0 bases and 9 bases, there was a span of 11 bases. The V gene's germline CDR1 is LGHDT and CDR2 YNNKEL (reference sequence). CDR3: CASSQDKGTKAFF. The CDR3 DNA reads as TGTGCCAGCAGCCAAGATAAGGGGACGAAAGCTTTCTTT.

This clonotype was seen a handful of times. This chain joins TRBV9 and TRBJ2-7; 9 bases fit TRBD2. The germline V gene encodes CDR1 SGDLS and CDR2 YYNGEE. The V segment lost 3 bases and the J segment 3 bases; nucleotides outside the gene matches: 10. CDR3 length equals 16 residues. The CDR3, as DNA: TGTGCCAGCAGCGAGGGTTTTGCGGGAGGGTACTACGAGCAGTACTTC. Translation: CASSEGFAGGYYEQYF.